This TCR beta chain came from a study of T cell responses to AZD1222 COVID-19 vaccine. Study results and limitations: Repertoire samples came only from after the peak T cell response.

Trimming shortened V by 2 bases and J by 6 bases, and 8 bases separated the two germline ends. The CDR3 extends over 13 amino acids. Per germline, CDR1 SNHLY and CDR2 FYNNEI. This table comes from immunoSEQ multiplex PCR, and its TCRdb copy is limited to in-frame clones, with some not included. Here the sample spans some 150,000 clones, nearly 90% being singletons. Comment on this clone: Antigen specificity is unknown.

This chain connects TRBV2 to TRBJ2-4; D is unclear. This specimen consisted of peripheral blood, obtained 28 days after the second dose of the MenACWY control vaccine. The sequence was obtained from an adult who received the MenACWY meningococcal vaccine as a control. The CDR3 DNA is TGTGCCAGCAGTGAAAGCTGGGGAAACATTCAGTACTTC. Encoded protein: CASSESWGNIQYF.